One sample yielded the 20 T cell receptor beta chains listed below, sequenced in a study of PD-1 blockade in classical Hodgkin lymphoma. Relapses following autologous stem cell transplantation were seen in all patients, with brentuximab vedotin exposure varying. Only in-frame clones appear in the TCRdb table, and some are missing; sequencing was by immunoSEQ multiplex PCR. The repertoire holds tens of thousands of clones, approximately 78% seen once, with 10% to 15% in the top ten. Sample: peripheral blood mononuclear cells (PBMCs), taken at baseline. The receptors come from a human donor with classical Hodgkin lymphoma.

The chain links TRBV5-1 to TRBJ2-3; tentative D call: TRBD2 (7 bases). The CDR3 sequence is 16 residues long. V was trimmed by 4 bases and J by 5 bases, leaving 20 bases between them. Looked up from germline, CDR1 is SGHRS and CDR2 is YFSETQ. This CDR3 reads CASSPGTAGAGDTQYF. The CDR3 region has the DNA TGCGCCAGCAGCCCCGGCACGGCGGGGGCGGGAGATACGCAGTATTTT. The variable domain in full, completed from reference TRBV5-1 and TRBJ2-3, reads KAGVTQTPRYLIKTRGQQVTLSCSPISGHRSVSWYQQTPGQGLQFLFEYFSETQRNKGNFPGRFSGRQFSNSRSEMNVSTLELGDSALYLCASSPGTAGAGDTQYFGPGTRLTVL.

There are a few counts of this clone. The chain employs TRBV7-2 and TRBJ2-2, with D unclear. V lost 6 bases and J 4 bases, leaving 15 bases between the germline ends. Germline V gene sequence: CDR1 SGHTA, CDR2 FQGNSA. The CDR3 is made up of 15 amino acids. In DNA form, the CDR3 reads TGTGCCAGCAGACGAATACAAGGATTCACCGGGGAGCTGTTTTTT. Protein: CASRRIQGFTGELFF.

This clone is categorized as medium-sized (0.01 to 0.1%). This sequence joins TRBV4-1 and TRBJ1-6; D is undetermined. V was trimmed by 3 bases and J by 2 bases, leaving 11 bases between them. The length of the CDR3 is 16 residues. CDR1 is MGHRA, CDR2 YSYEKL, per germline. As DNA, the CDR3 is TGCGCCAGCAGCCAGCCCGGAGGCACCTATAATTCACCCCTCCACTTT. It encodes CASSQPGGTYNSPLHF.

The V call is TRBV15, the J call TRBJ2-2, with a tentative D call TRBD2 (6 bases). The V and J ends lost 0 bases and 4 bases respectively, with 18 bases between them. CDR3 length: 18 residues. Germline V gene sequence: CDR1 LNHNV, CDR2 YYDKDF (reference sequence). The CDR3 spells CATSRDEVFSGGTGELFF. In DNA form, the CDR3 reads TGTGCCACCAGCAGAGATGAGGTCTTTAGCGGAGGCACCGGGGAGCTGTTTTTT.

This clone was picked up a small number of times. The gene calls are TRBV4-3 and TRBJ2-3, with TRBD2 matching 8 bases. The V segment lost 0 bases and the J segment 1 base; nucleotides outside the gene matches: 6. The CDR3 is 17 residues long. Germline V gene sequence: CDR1 LGHNA, CDR2 YSLEER. The CDR3 sequence: CASSQEVSGVGTDTQYF. CDR3 in DNA: TGCGCCAGCAGCCAAGAAGTTAGCGGGGTAGGCACAGATACGCAGTATTTT.

The chain has TRBV27 and TRBJ1-4, with D maybe TRBD1 (5 bases). The germline V gene encodes CDR1 MNHEY and CDR2 SMNVEV (reference sequence). CDR3 size: 17 residues. V lost 5 bases, J lost 0 bases, and 16 bases lay in between. The CDR3 reads CASSPLGALATNEKLFF. The DNA for the CDR3 is TGTGCCAGCAGTCCCCTCGGGGCCTTAGCAACTAATGAAAAACTGTTTTTT.

This chain links TRBV5-8 with TRBJ2-7; tentatively, D is TRBD2 (6 bases). This CDR3 has 14 residues. Germline V gene data show CDR1 as SGHTS and CDR2 as YDEGEE. V was pared by 0 bases and J by 5 bases, with 12 bases between. CDR3: CASSLGRRGDEQYF. For the CDR3, the DNA is TGTGCCAGCAGCTTGGGACGGCGGGGTGACGAGCAGTACTTC.

The rearrangement uses TRBV10-1 and TRBJ2-7; TRBD2 agrees at 8 bases. The CDR3 spans 15 residues. From germline, CDR1 is WNHNN and CDR2 SYGVQD (reference sequence). Losses at the gene ends were 0 bases for V and 2 bases for J; bases not matched to a gene: 3. As DNA, the CDR3 is TGCGCCAGCAGTGAGTCGGGTAGCGGGGCCTACGAGCAGTACTTC. This codes for CASSESGSGAYEQYF.

The CDR3 reads CASSQDILGEQYF. Written as DNA, the CDR3 is TGTGCCAGCAGCCAAGATATCCTAGGCGAGCAGTACTTC. The V call is TRBV4-2, the J call TRBJ2-7; D is unresolved. This CDR3 is built from 13 residues. CDR1 is LGHNA, CDR2 YNFKEQ, per germline. V lost 0 bases and J lost 6, with 9 bases in between.

The rearrangement uses TRBV11-3 and TRBJ2-3; D uncertain. Trimming stripped 1 base from V and 2 bases from J, with 10 bases between. This CDR3 region has 15 residues. From germline, CDR1 is SGHNT and CDR2 YENEEA. The CDR3 protein is CASSLGVGDTDTQYF. CDR3 in DNA: TGTGCCAGCAGCTTAGGTGTAGGAGACACAGATACGCAGTATTTT.

This clone was detected only a few times. The V gene is TRBV19, the J gene TRBJ1-5; the D gene is possibly TRBD1 (5 bases). Trimming took off 4 bases at V and 1 base at J, with 8 bases between the two ends. CDR1 and CDR2 (germline): LNHDA, SQIVND (reference sequence). The CDR3 is 14 amino acids. This chain's CDR3 is CASSTRVSNQPQHF. CDR3 bases: TGTGCCAGTAGTACCAGGGTGAGCAATCAGCCCCAGCATTTT.

The chain couples TRBV21-1 to TRBJ1-2. TRBV21-1 is marked as a pseudogene. The CDR3 is 12 residues long. The CDR3 sequence: CASSKGPCGYTF. The DNA of the CDR3 is TGTGCCAGCAGCAAAGGTCCCTGTGGCTACACCTTC.

The chain uses TRBV2 and TRBJ2-5; 7 nucleotides match TRBD1. Germline-derived CDR1 and CDR2 are SNHLY and FYNNEI. The ends lost 3 bases at V and 14 bases at J; junction bases unmatched: 6. This CDR3 contains 11 residues. The CDR3 spells CASSEPGQLYF. CDR3 bases: TGTGCCAGCAGTGAGCCGGGACAGCTTTACTTC.

The V gene is TRBV11-2, the J gene TRBJ2-7, with TRBD1 matching over 8 bases. Germline V gene sequence: CDR1 SGHAT, CDR2 FQNNGV. V lost 2 bases, J lost 0 bases, and 3 bases stayed unmatched. This CDR3 has 15 residues. CDR3 DNA sequence: TGTGCCAGCAGCTTACAGGGGGCGAGCTCCTACGAGCAGTACTTC. Translated, it gives CASSLQGASSYEQYF.

The chain carries TRBV4-3 and TRBJ1-1; 8 bases are a match to TRBD1. The CDR3 runs 16 residues. Germline V CDR1 and CDR2: LGHNA, YSLEER. Losses at the gene ends were 0 bases for V and 3 bases for J; bases not matched to a gene: 6. CDR3: CASSQELPQGDTEAFF. The CDR3 nucleotides are TGCGCCAGCAGCCAAGAGCTCCCACAGGGGGACACTGAAGCTTTCTTT.

The chain recombines TRBV7-2 with TRBJ1-2, with a tentative D call TRBD1 (6 bases). This CDR3 has 14 residues. Germline V gene data show CDR1 as SGHTA and CDR2 as FQGNSA. V lost 5 bases, J lost 0 bases, and 10 bases lay in between. CDR3 nucleotides: TGTGCCAGCAGCCGGGACACCACTAACTATGGCTACACCTTC. Translating it yields CASSRDTTNYGYTF. The variable domain in full, with the rest retrieved from reference TRBV7-2 and TRBJ1-2, is GAGVSQSPSNKVTEKGKDVELRCDPISGHTALYWYRQSLGQGLEFLIYFQGNSAPDKSGLPSDRFSAERTGGSVSTLTIQRTQQEDSAVYLCASSRDTTNYGYTFGSGTRLTVV.

The V and J genes are TRBV5-6 and TRBJ2-5; TRBD2 matches at 16 bases. V lost 4 bases and J lost 4; bases outside the gene matches: 4. The CDR3 is 16 amino acids. Germline V CDR1 and CDR2: SGHDT, YYEEEE. CDR3 in DNA: TGTGCCAGCAGCACAGGGACTAGCGGGGGGGCAGAGACCCAGTACTTC. This encodes CASSTGTSGGAETQYF.

In its sample, this clone was seen a few times. The sample holds other DNA sequences that translate to the same CDR3. V gene TRBV5-6 combines with J gene TRBJ2-2, with D perhaps matching TRBD1 (5 bases). The CDR3 consists of 15 residues. V was pared by 0 bases and J by 3 bases, with 9 bases between. The germline gives CDR1 SGHDT, CDR2 YYEEEE. CDR3 loop: CASSLVQGDTGELFF. The CDR3 coding sequence is TGTGCCAGCAGCTTGGTCCAGGGTGACACCGGGGAGCTGTTTTTT.

The rearrangement uses TRBV10-3 and TRBJ1-1; D is ambiguous. Trimming left V 0 bases short and J 1 base short, with 12 bases between. This CDR3 has 16 residues. Germline loops: CDR1 ENHRY, CDR2 SYGVKD. The CDR3 loop is CAISESKEWKNTEAFF. Written as DNA, the CDR3 is TGTGCCATCAGTGAGTCGAAGGAGTGGAAGAACACTGAAGCTTTCTTT.

This clone was observed a single time. The chain employs TRBV7-2 and TRBJ1-4; perhaps TRBD1 as D (5 bases). Trimming removed 2 bases at V and 4 bases at J, with 11 bases between. The CDR3 is made up of 15 amino acids. Germline values: CDR1 SGHTA, CDR2 FQGNSA. CDR3 amino acids: CASSLQAGGNEKLFF. CDR3 DNA: TGTGCCAGCAGCTTACAGGCTGGGGGTAATGAAAAACTGTTTTTT.